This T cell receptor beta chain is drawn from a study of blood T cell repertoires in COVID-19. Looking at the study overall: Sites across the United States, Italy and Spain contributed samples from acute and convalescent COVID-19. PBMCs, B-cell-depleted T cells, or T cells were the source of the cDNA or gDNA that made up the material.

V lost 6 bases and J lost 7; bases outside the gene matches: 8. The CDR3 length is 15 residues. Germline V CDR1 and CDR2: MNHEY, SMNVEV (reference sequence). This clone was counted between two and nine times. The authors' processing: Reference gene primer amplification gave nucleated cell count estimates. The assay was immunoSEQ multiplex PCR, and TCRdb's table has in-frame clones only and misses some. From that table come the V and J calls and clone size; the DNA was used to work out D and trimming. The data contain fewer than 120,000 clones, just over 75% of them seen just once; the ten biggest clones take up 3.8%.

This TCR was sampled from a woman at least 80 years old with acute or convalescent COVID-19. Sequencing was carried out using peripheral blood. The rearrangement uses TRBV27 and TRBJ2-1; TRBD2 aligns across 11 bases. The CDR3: CASSPETSGKNEQFF. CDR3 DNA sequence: TGTGCCAGCAGCCCCGAGACTAGCGGGAAAAATGAGCAGTTCTTC.